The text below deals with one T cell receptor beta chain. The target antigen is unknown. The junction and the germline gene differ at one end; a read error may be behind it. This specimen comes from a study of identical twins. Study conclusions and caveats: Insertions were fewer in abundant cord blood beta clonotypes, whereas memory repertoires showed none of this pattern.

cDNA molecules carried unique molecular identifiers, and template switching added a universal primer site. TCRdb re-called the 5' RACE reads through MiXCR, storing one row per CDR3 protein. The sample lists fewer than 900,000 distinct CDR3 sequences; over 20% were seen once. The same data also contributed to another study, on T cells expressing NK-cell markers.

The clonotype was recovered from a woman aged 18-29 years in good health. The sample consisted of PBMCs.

Here the CDR3 reads CASSPGDSEAF. CDR3 nucleotide sequence: TGTGCCAGCTCACCAGGGGACAGCGAAGCCTTC. The rearrangement links TRBV18 to TRBJ2-5; 7 bases line up with TRBD1. The CDR3 consists of 11 residues. The germline V gene has CDR1 KGHSH and CDR2 LQKENI.